One sample yielded the 27 T cell receptor beta chains listed below, sequenced in a study of vaccination effects on CD4 cells after COVID-19. Their cognate antigens are unknown. The data were produced by immunoSEQ multiplex PCR, yet TCRdb's version contains in-frame clones alone and is incomplete. The sample yields around 23,000 clones, approximately 72% seen once. Viral peptide pool expansion of antigen-specific CD4+ T cells preceded sequencing in the ViraFEST assay. Isolating CD4+ T cells followed roughly ten days of culture. The person was diagnosed with PCR-confirmed SARS-CoV-2 infection between March and December 2020. The specimen was CD4+ T cells from PBMCs cultured with a peptide pool, collected before COVID-19 vaccination. These receptors were obtained from a human donor who had a prior SARS-CoV-2 infection.

The rearrangement links TRBV28 to TRBJ1-1, with 10 bases fitting TRBD1. This CDR3 spans 18 amino acids. With 3 bases clipped from V and 4 bases from J, the junction kept 14 bases outside the gene matches. Germline lookup yields CDR1 MDHEN and CDR2 SYDVKM. The CDR3 reads CASSFLGQGLSWGTEAFF. The CDR3 DNA is TGTGCCAGCAGTTTTTTGGGACAGGGGCTCTCTTGGGGCACTGAAGCTTTCTTT.

The table lists this clone with a few counts. V gene TRBV7-2 combines with J gene TRBJ2-2; D gene uncertain. Germline V gives CDR1 SGHTA, CDR2 FQGNSA. V was pared by 3 bases and J by 6 bases, with 14 bases between. The CDR3 has 15 residues. The CDR3, as DNA: TGTGCCAGCAGCTTTAACACCCAGCGACCCGGGGAGCTGTTTTTT. Translating it yields CASSFNTQRPGELFF.

The sample holds a few counts of this clone. The rearrangement joins TRBV6-5 to TRBJ2-3; D might be TRBD2 (6 bases). CDR1 is MNHEY, CDR2 SVGAGI, per germline. This CDR3 is 14 amino acids long. The V and J ends lost 2 bases and 4 bases respectively, with 10 bases between them. CDR3 sequence: CASSYAGSPDTQYF. The CDR3 nucleotides read TGTGCCAGCAGTTACGCGGGATCTCCAGATACGCAGTATTTT.

This clone was found once. The chain couples TRBV19 to TRBJ2-5; the D is unclear. The germline gives CDR1 LNHDA, CDR2 SQIVND (reference sequence). V lost 1 base, J lost 1 base, and 16 bases lay in between. The CDR3 covers 17 residues. The CDR3 spells CASSIGVSYGAQETQYF. In DNA form, the CDR3 reads TGTGCCAGTAGTATAGGGGTTAGTTATGGAGCCCAAGAGACCCAGTACTTC.

J is TRBJ1-2 and V is TRBV5-6, with 7 bases identical to TRBD1. The CDR3 has 13 amino acids. Germline CDR1 is SGHDT and CDR2 is YYEEEE. After removal of 5 bases from V and 3 bases from J, the junction contained 4 bases not matched to a gene. CDR3 sequence: CASRQDRDYGYTF. CDR3 nucleotides: TGTGCCAGCAGACAAGACAGGGACTATGGCTACACCTTC.

The chain is built from TRBV2 and TRBJ1-2; D perhaps matches TRBD1 (6 bases). Trimming removed 6 bases at V and 0 bases at J, with 17 bases between. This CDR3 comprises 16 residues. CDR1 SNHLY and CDR2 FYNNEI come from the germline V gene. The CDR3 spells CASRQNGGLANYGYTF. In DNA, the CDR3 is TGTGCCAGCAGGCAAAATGGGGGGCTAGCTAACTATGGCTACACCTTC.

The gene calls are TRBV11-2 and TRBJ2-7; maybe TRBD1 (6 bases). Germline CDR1 is SGHAT and CDR2 is FQNNGV. This CDR3 spans 14 amino acids. Trimming took 5 bases from V and 0 from J, leaving 11 bases between them. The CDR3 DNA sequence: TGTGCCAGCAGCGGACAGATAATCTCCTACGAGCAGTACTTC. Encoded protein: CASSGQIISYEQYF.

The chain uses TRBV5-1 and TRBJ1-4, with D maybe TRBD1 (6 bases). The CDR3 is 16 amino acids. The germline V gene has CDR1 SGHRS and CDR2 YFSETQ. V was cut by 4 bases and J by 4 bases, with 17 bases left in between. The CDR3 sequence: CASSVHRETNNEKLFF. The CDR3 bases are TGCGCCAGCAGCGTACACAGGGAAACAAATAATGAAAAACTGTTTTTT.

This chain links TRBV5-1 with TRBJ2-1, with D unresolved. The germline CDR1 and CDR2 sequences are SGHRS and YFSETQ. V lost 0 bases and J lost 5, with 9 bases in between. The CDR3 has 14 residues. CDR3 region: CASSLGGFDNEQFF. CDR3 DNA sequence: TGCGCCAGCAGCTTGGGGGGTTTCGACAATGAGCAGTTCTTC.

V gene TRBV5-1 combines with J gene TRBJ1-2, with 8 positions matching TRBD1. This CDR3 contains 17 residues. J lost 7 bases, V lost 4 bases, and 18 bases had no gene match. Germline V gene sequence: CDR1 SGHRS, CDR2 YFSETQ. In nucleotides, the CDR3 is TGCGCCAGCAGCCTCGGGGGCGACAGGGGCTTTTCGAGTGGCTACACCTTC. Protein product: CASSLGGDRGFSSGYTF.

This clone was recorded a few times. The genes are TRBV30 and TRBJ1-5, with TRBD1 matching 7 bases. Germline lookup yields CDR1 GTSNPN and CDR2 SVGIG (reference sequence). The CDR3 runs 15 residues. With V trimmed by 0 bases and J by 5 bases, 7 bases remained unmatched. DNA of the CDR3: TGTGCCTGGAGTGTAACGCACAGGGGTTATCAGCCCCAGCATTTT. Protein: CAWSVTHRGYQPQHF.

This chain uses TRBV7-2 with TRBJ1-2; D is unresolved. The CDR3 is made up of 12 amino acids. The V gene lost 5 bases and the J gene lost 1 base, with 5 bases spanning the gap. Germline-derived CDR1 and CDR2 are SGHTA and FQGNSA. Here the CDR3 reads CASSLLNYGYTF. The CDR3 bases are TGTGCCAGCAGCCTACTTAACTATGGCTACACCTTC.

This clone was detected once. The chain couples TRBV4-2 to TRBJ2-7; D is ambiguous. Looked up from germline, CDR1 is LGHNA and CDR2 is YNFKEQ. V was shortened by 0 bases and J by 4 bases, with 13 bases between the two germline ends. The CDR3 is 15 amino acids. The CDR3 DNA is TGTGCCAGCAGCCAAGACTTGGATCCGGGTTACGAGCAGTACTTC. Translation: CASSQDLDPGYEQYF.

V usage is TRBV11-3 and J usage is TRBJ2-3; TRBD2 matches 7 bases. The CDR3 is made up of 13 amino acids. V shed 5 bases, J shed 4 bases, and the junction held 3 bases outside the gene matches. Per germline, CDR1 SGHNT and CDR2 YENEEA. The CDR3 DNA is TGTGCCAGCAGCCAGGCGGGGGCAGATACGCAGTATTTT. It codes for CASSQAGADTQYF.

This chain joins TRBV9 and TRBJ2-3; 10 nucleotides agree with TRBD2. Trimming at V came to 4 bases and at J to 0 bases, leaving 8 bases not matched to a gene. Germline values: CDR1 SGDLS, CDR2 YYNGEE. The CDR3 spans 17 residues. CDR3 amino acids: CASSYSPSGSSTDTQYF. The CDR3 nucleotides are TGTGCCAGCAGCTACTCCCCTAGCGGGAGTAGCACAGATACGCAGTATTTT.

V gene TRBV4-3 combines with J gene TRBJ2-7; TRBD1 is a possible D gene (5 bases). Trimming removed 0 bases from V and 1 base from J, with 10 bases in between. Germline lookup yields CDR1 LGHNA and CDR2 YSLEER. This CDR3 has 15 amino acids. CDR3 DNA: TGCGCCAGCAGCCAAGACAGGGCTTTGTCCTACGAGCAGTACTTC. Translated, it gives CASSQDRALSYEQYF.

This chain uses TRBV18 with TRBJ1-5, with D possibly TRBD1 on 6 matching bases. Germline V gives CDR1 KGHSH, CDR2 LQKENI. V was cut by 6 bases and J by 7 bases, with 19 bases left in between. CDR3 size: 15 residues. CDR3 sequence reads: CASSIRGVGGQPQHF. CDR3 nucleotides: TGTGCCAGCTCGATCCGTGGCGTGGGGGGCCAGCCCCAGCATTTT.

The rearrangement joins TRBV2 to TRBJ1-6, with 7 bases that match TRBD1. Per germline, CDR1 SNHLY and CDR2 FYNNEI. The trim removed 6 bases at V and 5 bases at J, leaving 7 bases unmatched. The length of the CDR3 is 15 residues. The chain's CDR3 is CASRSRGRDNSPLHF. The CDR3 coding sequence is TGTGCCAGCAGGAGTAGGGGGCGCGATAATTCACCCCTCCACTTT. The complete variable domain, with remaining parts taken from reference TRBV2 and TRBJ1-6, reads EPEVTQTPSHQVTQMGQEVILRCVPISNHLYFYWYRQILGQKVEFLVSFYNNEISEKSEIFDDQFSVERPDGSNFTLKIRSTKLEDSAMYFCASRSRGRDNSPLHFGNGTRLTVT.

The V and J genes are TRBV24-1 and TRBJ2-7; 10 bases match TRBD1. The junction had 6 bases not matched to a gene; V was cut back by 0 bases and J by 5 bases. The V gene's germline CDR1 is KGHDR and CDR2 SFDVKD. The CDR3 runs 16 residues. The CDR3 sequence: CATSDLGTGELNEQYF. The CDR3 nucleotides are TGTGCCACCAGTGATTTGGGGACAGGGGAATTGAACGAGCAGTACTTC.

The genes are TRBV19 and TRBJ2-3; no clear D gene. V was trimmed by 5 bases and J by 1 base, leaving 13 bases between them. Germline values: CDR1 LNHDA, CDR2 SQIVND (reference sequence). This CDR3 contains 15 residues. This CDR3 is CASSFTGPRTDTQYF. The DNA of the CDR3 is TGTGCCAGTAGTTTCACCGGACCTCGCACAGATACGCAGTATTTT.

V is TRBV20-1 and J is TRBJ1-3; D call uncertain. CDR3 length: 13 amino acids. Germline values: CDR1 DFQATT, CDR2 SNEGSKA (reference sequence). The ends were cut back, 3 bases at V and 0 bases at J, with 6 bases in the middle. Here the CDR3 DNA reads TGCAGTGCTAGTAGGGTCTCTGGAAACACCATATATTTT. This sequence encodes CSASRVSGNTIYF.

The rearrangement uses TRBV4-2 and TRBJ2-1, with 8 bases that match TRBD1. This CDR3 region has 18 residues. V dropped 2 bases and J dropped 3; count of bases not matched to a gene: 12. Germline CDR1 reads LGHNA; CDR2 reads YNFKEQ. This chain's CDR3 is CASSQPWAGTGIYNEQFF. In nucleotides, the CDR3 is TGTGCCAGCAGCCAACCCTGGGCCGGGACAGGTATCTACAATGAGCAGTTCTTC.

The chain couples TRBV13 to TRBJ2-7; 9 bases fit TRBD1. Trimming cost V 3 bases and J 7 bases; bases outside gene matches: 13. Germline CDR1 and CDR2: PRHDT and FYEKMQ (reference sequence). The CDR3 loop spans 16 amino acids. CDR3 bases: TGTGCCAGCAGCTTCAAGGTGGGACAGGGAACGGGGGAGCAGTACTTC. This sequence encodes CASSFKVGQGTGEQYF.

The chain links TRBV10-1 to TRBJ1-5; unclear D gene. The ends were cut back, 6 bases at V and 1 base at J, with 10 bases in the middle. This CDR3 contains 14 residues. The germline V gene encodes CDR1 WNHNN and CDR2 SYGVQD (reference sequence). The CDR3 nucleotides read TGCGCCAGCAGGAAGGGATTGAGCAATCAGCCCCAGCATTTT. Its protein is CASRKGLSNQPQHF.

V is TRBV24-1 and J is TRBJ1-5, with D tentatively TRBD1 (6 bases). The length of the CDR3 is 15 residues. Germline V gives CDR1 KGHDR, CDR2 SFDVKD. Trimming took 4 bases from V and 10 from J, leaving 19 bases between them. This chain's CDR3 is CATSDAGQPNGPQHF. As DNA, the CDR3 is TGTGCCACCAGTGACGCCGGACAGCCTAATGGCCCCCAGCATTTT.

The chain has TRBV7-9 and TRBJ1-4; TRBD1 matches 8 bases. From germline, CDR1 is SEHNR and CDR2 FQNEAQ (reference sequence). The V and J ends lost 4 bases and 8 bases, in that order; junction bases with no gene match: 6. The CDR3 is 14 residues long. The CDR3 sequence: CASSYDRGGEKLFF. For the CDR3, the DNA is TGTGCCAGCAGCTATGACAGGGGTGGGGAAAAACTGTTTTTT. Full variable domain (missing parts from reference TRBV7-9 and TRBJ1-4): DTGVSQNPRHKITKRGQNVTFRCDPISEHNRLYWYRQTLGQGPEFLTYFQNEAQLEKSRLLSDRFSAERPKGSFSTLEIQRTEQGDSAMYLCASSYDRGGEKLFFGSGTQLSVL.

This chain's CDR3 is CASSQDRQGIFPYGYTF. The CDR3 DNA reads TGTGCCAGCAGCCAAGATCGACAGGGTATCTTTCCGTATGGCTACACCTTC. The chain joins TRBV7-2 to TRBJ1-2; 7 nucleotides line up with TRBD1. The CDR3 loop spans 17 amino acids. The germline CDR1 and CDR2 sequences are SGHTA and FQGNSA. Trimming took 5 bases from V and 5 from J; bases not matched to a gene: 17.